This TCR beta chain comes out of a study of CD8 T cell repertoires and HIV-1 epitope variants. Study at large: T cells were stimulated with Twenty-five Gag and Nef peptides separately. Tested: three Gag epitope families, Nef HW9 and YT9. General study points: No clonotypes responded to the TAALDMSHF plasma variant; roughly 5 recognized KF9, one HW9.

The CDR3 spans 13 residues. Germline lookup yields CDR1 SEHNR and CDR2 FQNEAQ (reference sequence). V lost 5 bases to trimming and J lost 0 bases, with 7 bases between them. Sequencing was performed with immunoSEQ multiplex PCR; in TCRdb, only in-frame clones are kept and a portion is missing. The data contain thousands of clones, around three fifths of them seen just once; the ten biggest clones take up around two fifths. In the case of this clone: What it binds is not known.

The V and J genes are TRBV7-9 and TRBJ1-2, with D possibly TRBD1 on 6 matching bases. The sample comprised cultured CD8+ T cells derived from PBMCs. The TCR comes from a male donor with HIV. The chain's CDR3 is CASSRQANYGYTF. Here the CDR3 DNA reads TGTGCCAGCAGCCGACAGGCTAACTATGGCTACACCTTC.